These T cell receptor beta chains were read from a single sample in a study of spatial heterogeneity in lung cancer. TCRdb re-analysed the 5' RACE reads in MiXCR, keeping a single row per CDR3 protein. Among around 9,300 distinct CDR3 sequences, 6% to 6.5% were seen once, and the ten largest hold roughly 29%. The sequencing here drew on lung tumor tissue, taken at surgery. All receptors derive from a male donor with early-stage non-small cell lung cancer. Both conserved end residues are part of each CDR3. The D gene is left open where the match is weak. Size is stated for part of the rows, as once, few or many counts, or as a class when the clone is expanded.

CDR3aa: CASSATGIKNQPQHF; CDR3nt: TGTGCCAGCAGCGCTACAGGTATTAAGAATCAGCCCCAGCATTTT; v_gene: TRBV2; d_gene: NA; j_gene: TRBJ1-5; abundance: many
CDR3aa: CASSWTVAGNTIYF; CDR3nt: TGTGCCAGCAGCTGGACAGTCGCTGGAAACACCATATATTTT; v_gene: TRBV28; d_gene: NA; j_gene: TRBJ1-3; abundance: medium-sized
CDR3aa: CASSLDLGNQPQHF; CDR3nt: TGTGCCAGCAGTCTTGACCTAGGCAATCAGCCCCAGCATTTT; v_gene: TRBV12-3/TRBV12-4; d_gene: NA; j_gene: TRBJ1-5; abundance: medium-sized
CDR3aa: CASSPQTGLNQPQHF; CDR3nt: TGTGCCAGCAGCCCTCAGACAGGGCTCAATCAGCCCCAGCATTTT; v_gene: TRBV7-2; d_gene: TRBD1; j_gene: TRBJ1-5; abundance: few
CDR3aa: CASSPGTGRTTEAFF; CDR3nt: TGTGCCAGCTCACCAGGAACGGGACGGACAACTGAAGCTTTCTTT; v_gene: TRBV18; d_gene: NA; j_gene: TRBJ1-1; abundance: many
CDR3aa: CASSLWANYGYTF; CDR3nt: TGTGCCAGCAGCTTATGGGCCAACTATGGCTACACCTTC; v_gene: TRBV7-2; d_gene: NA; j_gene: TRBJ1-2; abundance: many
CDR3aa: CAWNSGVVGANVLTF; CDR3nt: TGTGCCTGGAACTCGGGGGTTGTCGGTGCCAACGTCCTGACTTTC; v_gene: TRBV30; d_gene: NA; j_gene: TRBJ2-6; abundance: NA
CDR3aa: CSARDLKRGTQETQYF; CDR3nt: TGCAGTGCTAGAGATCTCAAGCGGGGGACTCAAGAGACCCAGTACTTC; v_gene: TRBV20-1; d_gene: TRBD2; j_gene: TRBJ2-5; abundance: few
CDR3aa: CASRGLTFYEQFF; CDR3nt: TGTGCCAGTCGGGGTCTTACCTTTTATGAGCAGTTCTTC; v_gene: TRBV28; d_gene: NA; j_gene: TRBJ2-1; abundance: NA
CDR3aa: CASSLALQGNIQYF; CDR3nt: TGTGCCAGCAGCTTAGCGCTACAGGGCAACATTCAGTACTTC; v_gene: TRBV7-2; d_gene: NA; j_gene: TRBJ2-4; abundance: many
CDR3aa: CASSRPTVKVSNTEAFF; CDR3nt: TGTGCCAGCAGTCGGCCCACAGTAAAAGTTTCGAACACTGAAGCTTTCTTT; v_gene: TRBV6-1; d_gene: NA; j_gene: TRBJ1-1; abundance: many
CDR3aa: CASSFSGISGNTIYF; CDR3nt: TGTGCCAGCAGCTTTTCGGGCATCTCTGGAAACACCATATATTTT; v_gene: TRBV7-2; d_gene: NA; j_gene: TRBJ1-3; abundance: medium-sized
CDR3aa: CASSQSIQNGATEAFF; CDR3nt: TGCGCCAGCAGTCAATCCATCCAGAACGGGGCCACTGAAGCTTTCTTT; v_gene: TRBV23-1; d_gene: NA; j_gene: TRBJ1-1; abundance: medium-sized
CDR3aa: CASSLSLPYRWGPESDTGELFF; CDR3nt: TGTGCCAGCAGTTTATCCCTCCCCTACAGGTGGGGCCCCGAGTCTGACACCGGGGAGCTGTTTTTT; v_gene: TRBV27; d_gene: NA; j_gene: TRBJ2-2; abundance: many
CDR3aa: CASTESSGGFRQYF; CDR3nt: TGTGCCAGCACTGAGTCCAGCGGGGGTTTCCGTCAGTACTTC; v_gene: TRBV28; d_gene: TRBD2; j_gene: TRBJ2-7; abundance: many
CDR3aa: CASSFPHTGELFF; CDR3nt: TGTGCCAGCAGCTTCCCCCACACCGGGGAGCTGTTTTTT; v_gene: TRBV5-6; d_gene: NA; j_gene: TRBJ2-2; abundance: NA
CDR3aa: CAITQKAGRTPGEQYF; CDR3nt: TGTGCCATAACGCAAAAGGCGGGGCGAACCCCTGGCGAGCAGTACTTC; v_gene: TRBV7-9; d_gene: NA; j_gene: TRBJ2-7; abundance: many
CDR3aa: CASSWEGGSNSPLHF; CDR3nt: TGTGCCAGCAGTTGGGAGGGGGGCTCTAATTCACCCCTCCACTTT; v_gene: TRBV27; d_gene: NA; j_gene: TRBJ1-6; abundance: NA
CDR3aa: CASSLVGTYNEQFF; CDR3nt: TGTGCCAGCAGCTTAGTTGGCACCTACAATGAGCAGTTCTTC; v_gene: TRBV7-6; d_gene: NA; j_gene: TRBJ2-1; abundance: NA
CDR3aa: CASRASGGNYNNEQFF; CDR3nt: TGTGCCAGCCGAGCTAGCGGGGGGAACTACAACAATGAGCAGTTCTTC; v_gene: TRBV28; d_gene: TRBD2; j_gene: TRBJ2-1; abundance: NA
CDR3aa: CASSQGETANTEAFF; CDR3nt: TGTGCCAGCAGCCAAGGGGAGACAGCAAACACTGAAGCTTTCTTT; v_gene: TRBV3-1; d_gene: NA; j_gene: TRBJ1-1; abundance: NA
CDR3aa: CASSSSDTNYGYTF; CDR3nt: TGTGCCAGCAGTTCCTCGGACACAAACTATGGCTACACCTTC; v_gene: TRBV28; d_gene: NA; j_gene: TRBJ1-2; abundance: many
CDR3aa: CASSYVRGTGIEKLFF; CDR3nt: TGTGCCAGCAGCTACGTCCGTGGGACAGGGATTGAAAAACTGTTTTTT; v_gene: TRBV6-5; d_gene: TRBD1; j_gene: TRBJ1-4; abundance: many
CDR3aa: CASSLVSGGGYQETQYF; CDR3nt: TGTGCCAGCAGCTTAGTGTCCGGAGGGGGCTACCAAGAGACCCAGTACTTC; v_gene: TRBV7-2; d_gene: NA; j_gene: TRBJ2-5; abundance: few
CDR3aa: CASSTDYEQYF; CDR3nt: TGTGCCAGCAGTACCGACTACGAGCAGTACTTC; v_gene: TRBV6-5; d_gene: NA; j_gene: TRBJ2-7; abundance: many
CDR3aa: CASSLNPGSSLGYTF; CDR3nt: TGTGCCAGCAGCTTAAATCCAGGGAGCTCGCTGGGCTACACCTTC; v_gene: TRBV7-3; d_gene: NA; j_gene: TRBJ1-2; abundance: many
CDR3aa: CASNTQGPNTEAFF; CDR3nt: TGTGCCAGCAACACACAGGGACCGAACACTGAAGCTTTCTTT; v_gene: TRBV27; d_gene: NA; j_gene: TRBJ1-1; abundance: many